Included here is one TCR beta chain sequence, with context. Its antigen remains unidentified. TCR libraries were prepared from 3,500 to 4,500 ng total RNA each. UMIs were attached via template switching, each with a 6-nucleotide sample barcode. The cDNA of both the TCRalpha and TCRbeta chains was subjected to two nested PCRs of approximately 16 and 10 cycles. One entry per CDR3 protein, without DNA, is what TCRdb gives after re-calling the 5' RACE reads. The sample table sets out about 380,000 distinct CDR3 sequences. This specimen comes from a study of monozygotic twins with inflammatory bowel disease. General study results and limits: With others, IBD patients shared fewer clonotypes than healthy twins did, especially with disease activity.

Germline loops: CDR1 MGHDK, CDR2 SYGVNS. The CDR3 consists of 15 residues. The gene calls are TRBV25-1 and TRBJ1-4; the TRBD1 assignment by TCRdb is unverifiable without DNA. This clonotype was sampled from a human donor with ulcerative colitis or Crohn's disease, or a healthy co-twin of an affected twin (not recorded which). Sequenced input: blood. The CDR3 here is CASSDGNQGNEKLFF.